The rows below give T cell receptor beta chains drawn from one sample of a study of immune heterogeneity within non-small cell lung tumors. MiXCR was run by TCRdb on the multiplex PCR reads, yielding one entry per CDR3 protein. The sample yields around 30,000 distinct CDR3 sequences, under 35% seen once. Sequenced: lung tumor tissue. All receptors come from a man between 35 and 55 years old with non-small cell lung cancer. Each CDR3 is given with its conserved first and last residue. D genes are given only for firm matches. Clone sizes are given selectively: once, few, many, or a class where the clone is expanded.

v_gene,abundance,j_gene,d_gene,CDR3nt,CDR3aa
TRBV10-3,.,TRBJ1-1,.,TGTGCCATCAGTGAGGGGGGCAACACTGAAGCTTTCTTT,CAISEGGNTEAFF
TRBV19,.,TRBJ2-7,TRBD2,TGTGCCAGTAGTAACGCCGGCGGGAGTTACGAGCAGTACTTC,CASSNAGGSYEQYF
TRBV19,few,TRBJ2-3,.,TGTGCCAGTATGGGGGATAGGCTAACGCAGTATTTT,CASMGDRLTQYF
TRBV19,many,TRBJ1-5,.,TGTGCCAGTAGTATAGACATTGGACCGCGCAATCAGCCCCAGCATTTT,CASSIDIGPRNQPQHF
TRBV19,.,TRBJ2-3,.,TGTGCCAGTAGCTGGACTTCGAGCACAGATACGCAGTATTTT,CASSWTSSTDTQYF
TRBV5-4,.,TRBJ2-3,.,TGTGCCAGCAGCTTGGTTGCGTCCGGGCCTAGCACAGATACGCAGTATTTT,CASSLVASGPSTDTQYF
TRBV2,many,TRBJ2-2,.,TGTGCCAGCAGAGCAGACAGTAAGCTCGGGGAGCTGTTTTTT,CASRADSKLGELFF
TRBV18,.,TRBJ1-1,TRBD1,TGTGCCAGCTCACCGACCTCCGGGACAGGGACTGAAGCTTTCTTT,CASSPTSGTGTEAFF
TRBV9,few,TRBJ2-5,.,TGTGCCAGCAGCGTAGCTCCTGGTGAGACCCAGTACTTC,CASSVAPGETQYF
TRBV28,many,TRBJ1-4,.,TGTGCCAGCAGTGAAGGGGGGCGGTATGAAAAACTGTTTTTT,CASSEGGRYEKLFF
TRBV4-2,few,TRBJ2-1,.,TGTGCCAGCGCTATCGGACACGCCTCCTACAATGAGCAGTTCTTC,CASAIGHASYNEQFF
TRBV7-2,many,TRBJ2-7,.,TGTGCCAGCAGCCAAAGACCCGGGGGCGCGGGAACCACCGAGCAGTACTTC,CASSQRPGGAGTTEQYF
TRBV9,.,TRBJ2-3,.,TGTGCCAGCAGCGACCAAGGGGGGATGAGTACAGATACGCAGTATTTT,CASSDQGGMSTDTQYF
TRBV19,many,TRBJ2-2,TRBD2,TGTGCCAGTACCCCGGGGCTAGCGGGAGTGACCGGGGAGCTGTTTTTT,CASTPGLAGVTGELFF
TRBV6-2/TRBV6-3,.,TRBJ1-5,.,TGTGCCAGCAGCTACTCCGAATTTAGCAATCAGCCCCAGCATTTT,CASSYSEFSNQPQHF
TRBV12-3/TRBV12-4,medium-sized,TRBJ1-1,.,TGTGCCAGCAGACGACAGGAGAGGAACACTGAAGCTTTCTTT,CASRRQERNTEAFF
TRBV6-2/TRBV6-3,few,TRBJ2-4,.,TGTGCCAGCAGTTACTCGGCGGGATCGGCCAAAAACATTCAGTACTTC,CASSYSAGSAKNIQYF
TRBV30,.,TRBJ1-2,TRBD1,TGTGACTGGAGGCCATTAGGGGGCAGAAACTATGGCTACACCTTC,CDWRPLGGRNYGYTF
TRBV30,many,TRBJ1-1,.,TGTGCCTGGAGTGTACAGTGGCGGGAGAACACTGAAGCTTTCTTT,CAWSVQWRENTEAFF
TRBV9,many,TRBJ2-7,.,TGTGCCAGCAGCCCAGGAGAGGGAGTTGTCTACGAGCAGTACTTC,CASSPGEGVVYEQYF
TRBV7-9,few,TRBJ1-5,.,TGTGCCAGCAGCTTAGGACTCGAAAGAAATCAGCCCCAGCATTTT,CASSLGLERNQPQHF
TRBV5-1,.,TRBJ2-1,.,TGCGCCAGCAGCTTGGTATGGGGCGGATTTCGGGAAACGAGCTCCTACAATGAGCAGTTCTTC,CASSLVWGGFRETSSYNEQFF
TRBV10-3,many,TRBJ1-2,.,TGTGCCATCAGTGTAAGGGGGAGCGAGGATGGCTACACCTTC,CAISVRGSEDGYTF
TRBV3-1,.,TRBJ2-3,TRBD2,TGTGCCAGCAGCCAAGTTGCTAGCGGGGGCACAGATACGCAGTATTTT,CASSQVASGGTDTQYF
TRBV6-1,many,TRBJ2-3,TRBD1,TGTGCCAGCAGTCAGGGGGTTCTGAGGACAGATACGCAGTATTTT,CASSQGVLRTDTQYF
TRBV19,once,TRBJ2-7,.,TGTGCCAGTAGACCAAATGGGCGGATCTACGAGCAGTACTTC,CASRPNGRIYEQYF
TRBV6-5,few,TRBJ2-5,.,TGTGCCAGCAGTTACTCGAGACTACCTATCCAAGAGACCCAGTACTTC,CASSYSRLPIQETQYF
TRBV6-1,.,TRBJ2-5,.,TGTGCCAGCAGTGGGGCTGGGTCGGAGGAGACCCAGTACTTC,CASSGAGSEETQYF
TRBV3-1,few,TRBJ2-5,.,TGTGCCAGCAGCCAAAGAGAGACCCAGTACTTC,CASSQRETQYF
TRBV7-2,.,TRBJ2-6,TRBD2,TGTGCCAGCAACTTGGCGGGAGGGAGCTCTGGGGCCAACGTCCTGACTTTC,CASNLAGGSSGANVLTF
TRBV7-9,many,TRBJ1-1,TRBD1,TGTGCCAGCAGCGAGGGACAGGGCACTGAAGCTTTCTTT,CASSEGQGTEAFF
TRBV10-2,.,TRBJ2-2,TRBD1,TGCGCCAGCAATGACGAACCGGGGACAGGGATACTAACCGGGGAGCTGTTTTTT,CASNDEPGTGILTGELFF
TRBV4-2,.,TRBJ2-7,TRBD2,TGTGCCAGCAGCCAAGATCTGGCGGGAGCGCGCTACGAGCAGTACTTC,CASSQDLAGARYEQYF
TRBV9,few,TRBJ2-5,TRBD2,TGTGCCAGCAGCGGTACTAGCGGGGGGGCCCCAGAGACCCAGTACTTC,CASSGTSGGAPETQYF
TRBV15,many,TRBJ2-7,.,TGTGCCACCAGCAGAGATCTGTACGAGCAGTACTTC,CATSRDLYEQYF
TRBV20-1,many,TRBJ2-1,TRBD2,TGCAGTGCTAGAAGAGCTAGCGGGGTTAATGAGCAGTTCTTC,CSARRASGVNEQFF
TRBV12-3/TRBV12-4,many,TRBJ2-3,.,TGTGCCAGCAGCTCCTCCCCGTCCGAGACGCAGTATTTT,CASSSSPSETQYF
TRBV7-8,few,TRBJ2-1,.,TGTGCCAGCAGCCGCGCCATCAGGAATGAGCAGTTCTTC,CASSRAIRNEQFF
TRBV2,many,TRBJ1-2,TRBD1,TGTGCCAGCTCGGGACAGAACTATGGCTACACCTTC,CASSGQNYGYTF
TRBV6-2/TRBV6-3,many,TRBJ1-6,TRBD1,TGTGCCAGCAGTTCACGGACAGGGATCTTCTATAATTCACCCCTCCACTTT,CASSSRTGIFYNSPLHF
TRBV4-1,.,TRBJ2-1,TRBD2,TGCGCCAGCAGCGACCGACTAGCGGAGCCTCCCTACAATGAGCAGTTCTTC,CASSDRLAEPPYNEQFF
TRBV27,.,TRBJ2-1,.,TGTGCCGACGATGAGCAGTTCTTC,CADDEQFF
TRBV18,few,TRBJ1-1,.,TGTGCCAGCTCACAAGACACACCTGAAGCTTTCTTT,CASSQDTPEAFF
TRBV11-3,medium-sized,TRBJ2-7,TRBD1,TGTGCCAGCAGCTCCACCGGGACAGGGGTATACGAGCAGTACTTC,CASSSTGTGVYEQYF
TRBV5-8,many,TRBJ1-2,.,TGTGCCAGCAACCTAGGGGAGTTCTATGGCTACACCTTC,CASNLGEFYGYTF